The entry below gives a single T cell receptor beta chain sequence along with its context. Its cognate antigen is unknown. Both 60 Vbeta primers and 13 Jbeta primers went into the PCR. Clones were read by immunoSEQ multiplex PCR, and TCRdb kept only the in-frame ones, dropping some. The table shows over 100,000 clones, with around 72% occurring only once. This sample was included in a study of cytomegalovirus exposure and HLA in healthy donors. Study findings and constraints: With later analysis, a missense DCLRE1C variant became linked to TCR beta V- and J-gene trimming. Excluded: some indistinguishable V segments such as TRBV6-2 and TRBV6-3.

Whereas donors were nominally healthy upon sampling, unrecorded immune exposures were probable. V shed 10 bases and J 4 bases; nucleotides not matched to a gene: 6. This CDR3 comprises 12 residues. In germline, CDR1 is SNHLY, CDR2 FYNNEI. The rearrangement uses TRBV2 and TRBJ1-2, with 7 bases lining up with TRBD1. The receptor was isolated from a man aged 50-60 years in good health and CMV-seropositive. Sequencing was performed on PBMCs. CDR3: CATTGSFYGYTF. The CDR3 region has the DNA TGTGCCACGACAGGGTCCTTCTATGGCTACACCTTC.